One sample yielded the 18 T cell receptor beta chains listed below, sequenced in a study of T-cell reconstitution after alpha-beta-depleted transplantation in children. TCRbeta library preparation incorporated unique molecular identifiers. TCRdb used MiXCR to reprocess the PCR reads, holding one entry per CDR3 protein. The table records some 500,000 distinct CDR3 sequences, 15% to 20% of them present only once. Sequenced here: PBMCs from the stem cell graft donor, sampled from the stem cell graft. These receptor sequences come from a human donor who donated a stem cell graft to a child with acute lymphoblastic leukemia.

Only a few counts were recorded for this clonotype. V and J are TRBV10-3 and TRBJ1-4; a weak D match, TRBD1 (6 bases). The CDR3 sequence is 14 residues long. V was trimmed by 6 bases and J by 4 bases, leaving 12 bases between them. Per the germline V gene, CDR1 is ENHRY and CDR2 is SYGVKD. The CDR3 nucleotides read TGTGCCATCAGAGCAACAGGGAATAATGAAAAACTGTTTTTT. Its translation is CAIRATGNNEKLFF.

The chain uses TRBV12-3 or TRBV12-4 and TRBJ1-2; 9 nucleotides match TRBD1. After removal of 7 bases from V and 4 bases from J, the junction contained 7 bases not matched to a gene. CDR3 length: 14 amino acids. The CDR3: CASKTQGAGYGYTF. The CDR3 DNA reads TGTGCCAGCAAGACACAGGGGGCTGGCTATGGCTACACCTTC.

A few counts support this clonotype. This chain uses TRBV6-6 with TRBJ2-7; TRBD2 matches 10 bases. The CDR3 runs to 13 residues. Germline V gene data show CDR1 as MNHNY and CDR2 as SVGAGI (reference sequence). Trimming cost V 6 bases and J 11 bases; bases outside gene matches: 10. The CDR3 DNA reads TGTGCCAGCAGCCCGGCGCTAGCGGGAGTGAAGTACTTC. Protein sequence: CASSPALAGVKYF.

The chain recombines TRBV5-1 with TRBJ2-1, with a weak D call TRBD2 (5 bases). V lost 0 bases to trimming and J lost 3 bases, with 10 bases between them. Germline V gene lookup returns CDR1 SGHRS and CDR2 YFSETQ. The CDR3 totals 15 residues. The CDR3 DNA reads TGCGCCAGCAGCTTGGCCGCGGGCTACTACAATGAGCAGTTCTTC. This translates into CASSLAAGYYNEQFF.

This sequence joins TRBV7-9 and TRBJ1-6, with 9 bases fitting TRBD1. There are 15 residues in the CDR3. CDR1 SEHNR and CDR2 FQNEAQ come from the germline V gene (reference sequence). V lost 6 bases to trimming and J lost 7 bases; unmatched junction nucleotides: 7. The CDR3 sequence: CASSYTGGGNSPLHF. The DNA for the CDR3 is TGTGCCAGCAGTTATACAGGGGGCGGAAATTCACCCCTCCACTTT.

This clonotype was recorded a few times. This rearrangement joins TRBV27 to TRBJ2-7; possible D gene TRBD2, 5 bases. The V gene lost 2 bases and the J gene lost 0 bases, with 14 bases spanning the gap. CDR3 length: 16 amino acids. CDR1 and CDR2 from the germline V gene are MNHEY and SMNVEV (reference sequence). The CDR3 sequence is CASSLTILRASYEQYF. CDR3 sequence (DNA): TGTGCCAGCAGTTTAACAATACTGAGGGCCTCCTACGAGCAGTACTTC.

The chain recombines TRBV10-3 with TRBJ1-2; 7 bases map to TRBD1. Germline CDR1 and CDR2: ENHRY and SYGVKD. The CDR3 contains 14 residues. The junction had 4 bases not matched to a gene; V was cut back by 3 bases and J by 3 bases. CDR3 nucleotides: TGTGCCATCAGTGATCAGGGGGTGGACTATGGCTACACCTTC. This sequence encodes CAISDQGVDYGYTF.

The chain has TRBV20-1 and TRBJ1-2, with a possible D match to TRBD1 (5 bases). Trimming took 6 bases from V and 0 from J, leaving 17 bases between them. Per the germline V gene, CDR1 is DFQATT and CDR2 is SNEGSKA (reference sequence). The CDR3 has 15 residues. The CDR3 sequence is CSAPSPGPANYGYTF. CDR3 coding DNA: TGCAGTGCCCCATCTCCGGGGCCAGCTAACTATGGCTACACCTTC.

J is TRBJ1-2 and V is TRBV25-1, with TRBD1 matching over 7 bases. This CDR3 region has 16 residues. V shed 3 bases and J 3 bases; nucleotides not matched to a gene: 10. CDR1 and CDR2 (germline): MGHDK, SYGVNS. CDR3 sequence reads: CASSDPPGQSDYGYTF. For the CDR3, the DNA is TGTGCCAGCAGTGATCCCCCGGGACAGTCAGACTATGGCTACACCTTC.

This clonotype was detected a few times. The rearrangement links TRBV29-1 to TRBJ2-7; a possible D gene is TRBD2 (5 bases). Germline V lookup: CDR1 SQVTM, CDR2 ANQGSEA. The ends were cut back, 0 bases at V and 3 bases at J, with 12 bases in the middle. The CDR3 totals 14 residues. The CDR3 region is CSVEDSGSIYEQYF. The CDR3 DNA is TGCAGCGTTGAAGATTCTGGGAGTATCTACGAGCAGTACTTC.

This clonotype turned up a few times. V usage is TRBV27 and J usage is TRBJ2-3; possible D gene TRBD2, 6 bases. The germline gives CDR1 MNHEY, CDR2 SMNVEV (reference sequence). CDR3 length: 15 residues. V was shortened by 5 bases and J by 2 bases, with 14 bases between the two germline ends. The CDR3 region has the DNA TGTGCCAGCAGTCAGGAGGGTTATTTCACAGATACGCAGTATTTT. The encoded protein is CASSQEGYFTDTQYF.

This clonotype was seen a few times. V and J are TRBV15 and TRBJ2-3; D is unclear. The CDR3 spans 11 residues. CDR1 and CDR2 (germline): LNHNV, YYDKDF (reference sequence). Trimming removed 5 bases from V and 4 bases from J, with 4 bases in between. The CDR3 nucleotides read TGTGCCACCAGCGAAGCAGATACGCAGTATTTT. Its translation is CATSEADTQYF.

V and J are TRBV5-1 and TRBJ1-3, with 9 nucleotides matching TRBD1. This CDR3 spans 14 amino acids. The trim removed 4 bases at V and 7 bases at J, leaving 6 bases unmatched. Per germline, CDR1 SGHRS and CDR2 YFSETQ. CDR3 nucleotides: TGCGCCAGCAGCCCGGGACAGGGCGTGAACACCATATATTTT. Translation: CASSPGQGVNTIYF.

V and J are TRBV30 and TRBJ1-5; D remains ambiguous. V was shortened by 0 bases and J by 3 bases, with 15 bases between the two germline ends. The CDR3 contains 16 residues. Germline V gene lookup returns CDR1 GTSNPN and CDR2 SVGIG (reference sequence). The CDR3 sequence is CAWSVLGSQINQPQHF. CDR3 sequence (DNA): TGTGCCTGGAGTGTACTGGGATCACAGATCAATCAGCCCCAGCATTTT. Full variable domain (outside the CDR3, taken from reference TRBV30 and TRBJ1-5): SQTIHQWPATLVQPVGSPLSLECTVEGTSNPNLYWYRQAAGRGLQLLFYSVGIGQISSEVPQNLSASRPQDRQFILSSKKLLLSDSGFYLCAWSVLGSQINQPQHFGDGTRLSIL.

Many counts were recorded for this clonotype. V and J are TRBV20-1 and TRBJ2-1; maybe TRBD2 (6 bases). The CDR3 runs to 10 residues. V was trimmed by 8 bases and J by 12 bases, leaving 14 bases between them. Germline V gene data show CDR1 as DFQATT and CDR2 as SNEGSKA (reference sequence). In DNA, the CDR3 is TGCAGTCCGGCGGTGGGGGGGCAGTTCTTC. Protein: CSPAVGGQFF.

This clonotype was detected only a few times. This rearrangement joins TRBV7-9 to TRBJ2-1; 8 bases match TRBD2. The J segment lost 8 bases and the V segment lost 1 base, leaving 7 bases of the junction unmatched. CDR1 is SEHNR and CDR2 is FQNEAQ in the germline V gene (reference sequence). The CDR3 has 15 residues. CDR3: CASSLEVAGGDEQFF. DNA for the CDR3: TGTGCCAGCAGCTTAGAGGTAGCCGGGGGGGATGAGCAGTTCTTC.

This clonotype was counted only a few times. This chain links TRBV20-1 with TRBJ1-5; no clear D. The length of the CDR3 is 12 residues. Germline CDR1 and CDR2: DFQATT and SNEGSKA (reference sequence). Trimming cost V 3 bases and J 7 bases, with 10 bases left between them. Here the CDR3 reads CSASRTNQPQHF. The CDR3 DNA sequence: TGCAGTGCTAGCCGAACAAACCAGCCCCAGCATTTT.

This clonotype was counted between two and nine times. This chain joins TRBV9 and TRBJ2-5; D is unclear. V was pared by 4 bases and J by 2 bases, with 15 bases between. Germline CDR1 and CDR2: SGDLS and YYNGEE. This CDR3 spans 15 amino acids. Here the CDR3 reads CASSSRPRGQETQYF. CDR3 nucleotide sequence: TGTGCCAGCAGCTCGCGACCGAGAGGACAAGAGACCCAGTACTTC.